One sample yielded the 19 T cell receptor beta chains listed below, sequenced in a study of human T cells and chemical hapten exposure. One entry per CDR3 protein results from TCRdb running MiXCR on the RACE reads. This repertoire shows just under 65,000 distinct CDR3 sequences, approximately 11% found once; its top ten account for approximately 2.4%. As for time point: patch test 3, about 24 weeks after DPC sensitization. This sample's treatment: therapeutic diphenylcyclopropenone sensitization with weekly scalp DPC. The sequencing here drew on whole blood, taken in connection with sensitization to the hapten diphenylcyclopropenone (DPC). Every receptor here comes from a woman under 40 with alopecia areata. Some clones in this sample may be carry-over from other donors' samples.

This clonotype was detected many times. The genes are TRBV4-1 and TRBJ2-3, with TRBD2 as a possible D gene (6 bases). CDR1 is MGHRA, CDR2 YSYEKL, per germline. The CDR3 covers 15 residues. V was cut by 3 bases and J by 5 bases, with 15 bases left in between. CDR3 nucleotide sequence: TGCGCCAGCAGCCAGAGCCCGGGAGTAGTAGATACGCAGTATTTT. Amino acids: CASSQSPGVVDTQYF.

The chain employs TRBV5-1 and TRBJ2-7, with 9 bases matching TRBD1. The CDR3 contains 16 residues. J lost 7 bases, V lost 0 bases, and 11 bases had no gene match. Germline assignment: CDR1 SGHRS and CDR2 YFSETQ. CDR3 region: CASSLAPGQGRREQYF. Written as DNA, the CDR3 is TGCGCCAGCAGCTTGGCCCCGGGACAGGGTAGGAGGGAGCAGTACTTC.

This clonotype was counted at least ten times. This chain links TRBV12-5 with TRBJ1-1, with D possibly matching TRBD1 (6 bases). V lost 4 bases, J lost 0 bases, and 9 bases lay in between. Germline CDR1 reads LGHNT; CDR2 reads FRNRAP. CDR3 length: 14 residues. The DNA for the CDR3 is TGTGCTAGTGGTTCCGGGACAATGAACACTGAAGCTTTCTTT. It specifies CASGSGTMNTEAFF.

The chain uses TRBV10-3 and TRBJ2-4, with unresolved D. The germline gives CDR1 ENHRY, CDR2 SYGVKD. This CDR3 contains 11 residues. V was trimmed by 3 bases and J by 7 bases, leaving 4 bases between them. CDR3 DNA: TGTGCCATCAGTGATGGTAACATTCAGTACTTC. Translating it yields CAISDGNIQYF.

The V call is TRBV20-1, the J call TRBJ2-7; 10 nucleotides agree with TRBD1. V trimming: 6 bases; J trimming: 3 bases; junction bases outside the gene matches: 11. Germline V gene lookup returns CDR1 DFQATT and CDR2 SNEGSKA (reference sequence). CDR3 length: 15 residues. The CDR3 sequence is CSAQLPGQGIYEQYF. As DNA, the CDR3 is TGCAGTGCGCAACTTCCGGGACAGGGGATCTACGAGCAGTACTTC.

The gene calls are TRBV28 and TRBJ2-3; 13 positions agree with TRBD2. Germline V gives CDR1 MDHEN, CDR2 SYDVKM. This CDR3 is 15 amino acids long. V shed 8 bases and J 3 bases; nucleotides not matched to a gene: 5. CDR3 bases: TGTGCCAGCGGAGGACTAGCGGGAGAGACAGATACGCAGTATTTT. This sequence encodes CASGGLAGETDTQYF.

The table lists this clonotype with many counts. This chain joins TRBV10-2 and TRBJ1-1; D call uncertain. The ends were cut back, 7 bases at V and 0 bases at J, with 15 bases in the middle. CDR3 length: 15 residues. The germline CDR1 and CDR2 sequences are WSHSY and SAAADI. The CDR3 here is CASKSPSGMNTEAFF. As DNA, the CDR3 is TGCGCCAGCAAGTCCCCTTCGGGCATGAACACTGAAGCTTTCTTT.

This clonotype was picked up a small number of times. V gene TRBV20-1 combines with J gene TRBJ1-1, with D possibly TRBD1 on 5 matching bases. The V end was cut by 5 bases, the J end by 6 bases, with 25 bases between. The CDR3 runs 16 residues. Germline V gene sequence: CDR1 DFQATT, CDR2 SNEGSKA (reference sequence). The CDR3 spells CSAGAEGRGPYAEAFF. The DNA for the CDR3 is TGCAGTGCTGGGGCAGAGGGGAGAGGACCATACGCTGAAGCTTTCTTT.

This clonotype occurred a few times. The chain links TRBV7-3 to TRBJ2-5; possibly TRBD1 for D (6 bases). The CDR3 totals 15 residues. V was pared by 2 bases and J by 1 base, with 11 bases between. Germline lookup yields CDR1 SGHTA and CDR2 FQGTGA. This chain's CDR3 is CASSLGQGIQETQYF. DNA for the CDR3: TGTGCCAGCAGCTTAGGGCAGGGGATCCAAGAGACCCAGTACTTC.

This clonotype has just a few counts. The chain uses TRBV7-9 and TRBJ2-3, with 10 bases aligning to TRBD2. With V trimmed by 6 bases and J by 1 base, 7 bases remained unmatched. The germline gives CDR1 SEHNR, CDR2 FQNEAQ (reference sequence). The CDR3 sequence is 16 residues long. CDR3 residues: CASRPASGRRTDTQYF. The CDR3 DNA is TGTGCCAGCAGACCCGCTAGCGGGAGACGCACAGATACGCAGTATTTT.

This clonotype was detected ten times or more. V is TRBV7-2 and J is TRBJ1-5; D is unclear. Between the trimmed V and J ends, which lost 5 bases and 2 bases, there was a span of 10 bases. The germline CDR1 and CDR2 sequences are SGHTA and FQGNSA. The CDR3 runs 14 residues. The CDR3 DNA sequence: TGTGCCAGCAGCCCTTCCGGGGGCAATCAGCCCCAGCATTTT. It is translated as CASSPSGGNQPQHF.

The gene calls are TRBV7-2 and TRBJ2-3; TRBD2 matches at 8 bases. Germline-derived CDR1 and CDR2 are SGHTA and FQGNSA. The ends lost 3 bases at V and 4 bases at J; junction bases unmatched: 6. The CDR3 loop spans 15 amino acids. In nucleotides, the CDR3 is TGTGCCAGCAGCTTCAAGCGGGGGTTTGCAGATACGCAGTATTTT. As protein: CASSFKRGFADTQYF.

The chain has TRBV28 and TRBJ2-7; TRBD2 might be the D (6 bases). Germline V gives CDR1 MDHEN, CDR2 SYDVKM. This CDR3 is built from 15 residues. The V and J ends lost 6 bases and 2 bases respectively, with 17 bases between them. CDR3 coding DNA: TGTGCCAGCAGCCTCACCGGGACGGGAGCCTACGAGCAGTACTTC. Its protein product is CASSLTGTGAYEQYF. Full variable domain (missing parts from reference TRBV28 and TRBJ2-7): DVKVTQSSRYLVKRTGEKVFLECVQDMDHENMFWYRQDPGLGLRLIYFSYDVKMKEKGDIPEGYSVSREKKERFSLILESASTNQTSMYLCASSLTGTGAYEQYFGPGTRLTVT.

The table lists this clonotype with many counts. The genes are TRBV7-3 and TRBJ2-2; 15 positions match TRBD2. Germline V CDR1 and CDR2: SGHTA, FQGTGA. The ends lost 3 bases at V and 5 bases at J; junction bases unmatched: 7. This CDR3 region has 18 residues. The CDR3 DNA is TGTGCCAGCAGCTTGGGACTAGCGGGAGGAAGACAAACCGGGGAGCTGTTTTTT. Residues: CASSLGLAGGRQTGELFF.

This clonotype was observed at least ten times. The J gene is TRBJ2-1, the V gene TRBV30; possibly TRBD1 or TRBD2 for D (5 bases each). Trimming cost V 6 bases and J 8 bases, with 23 bases left between them. CDR1 is GTSNPN and CDR2 is SVGIG in the germline V gene (reference sequence). CDR3 length equals 15 residues. CDR3 sequence reads: CACLTVATWDDEQFF. The CDR3 bases are TGTGCCTGTCTGACCGTAGCGACCTGGGACGATGAGCAGTTCTTC.

This clonotype was detected ten times or more. V is TRBV18 and J is TRBJ2-5, with D possibly matching TRBD1 (5 bases). Between the trimmed V and J ends, which lost 3 bases and 2 bases, there was a span of 16 bases. The CDR3 spans 16 residues. Germline loops: CDR1 KGHSH, CDR2 LQKENI. CDR3 amino acids: CASSPLHRPRQETQYF. In nucleotides, the CDR3 is TGTGCCAGCTCACCCCTCCACAGGCCGAGGCAAGAGACCCAGTACTTC.

The chain has TRBV7-9 and TRBJ1-1; tentatively, D is TRBD1 (6 bases). V dropped 3 bases and J dropped 1 base, with 12 bases sitting between them. CDR3 length: 15 residues. CDR1 is SEHNR and CDR2 is FQNEAQ in the germline V gene (reference sequence). CDR3 coding DNA: TGTGCCAGCAGCTTTCACACAGGGCCGAACACTGAAGCTTTCTTT. Translating it yields CASSFHTGPNTEAFF.

This clonotype was counted many times. The chain joins TRBV9 to TRBJ2-2; tentative D call: TRBD2 (5 bases). The germline V gene has CDR1 SGDLS and CDR2 YYNGEE. CDR3 length equals 16 residues. Deletions cut 3 bases from V and 4 bases from J, with 16 bases between. CDR3 protein: CASSEDHGVPTGELFF. In nucleotides, the CDR3 is TGTGCCAGCAGCGAGGATCACGGGGTTCCCACCGGGGAGCTGTTTTTT.

This clonotype was detected a few times. The chain combines TRBV6-5 with TRBJ2-5; 13 bases are a match to TRBD2. This CDR3 is built from 18 residues. Germline-derived CDR1 and CDR2 are MNHEY and SVGAGI. J was trimmed by 2 bases and V by 2 bases; bases with no gene match: 8. In nucleotides, the CDR3 is TGTGCCAGCAGTTACAGAAGACTAGCGGGGGGCAAACAAGAGACCCAGTACTTC. Protein: CASSYRRLAGGKQETQYF.